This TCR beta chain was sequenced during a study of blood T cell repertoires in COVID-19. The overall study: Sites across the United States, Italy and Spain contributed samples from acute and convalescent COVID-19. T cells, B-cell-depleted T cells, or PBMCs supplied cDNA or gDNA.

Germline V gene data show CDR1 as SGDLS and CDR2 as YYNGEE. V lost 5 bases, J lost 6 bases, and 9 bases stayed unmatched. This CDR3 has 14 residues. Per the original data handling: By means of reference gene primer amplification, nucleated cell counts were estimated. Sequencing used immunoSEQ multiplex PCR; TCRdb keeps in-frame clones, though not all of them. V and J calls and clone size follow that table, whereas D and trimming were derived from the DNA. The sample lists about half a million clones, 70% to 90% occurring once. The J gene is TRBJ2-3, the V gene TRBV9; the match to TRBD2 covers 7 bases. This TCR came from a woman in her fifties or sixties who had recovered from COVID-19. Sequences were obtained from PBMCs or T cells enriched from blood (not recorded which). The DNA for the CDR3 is TGTGCCAGCAGTCGCGGGGGAATGACGGATACGCAGTATTTT. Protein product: CASSRGGMTDTQYF.